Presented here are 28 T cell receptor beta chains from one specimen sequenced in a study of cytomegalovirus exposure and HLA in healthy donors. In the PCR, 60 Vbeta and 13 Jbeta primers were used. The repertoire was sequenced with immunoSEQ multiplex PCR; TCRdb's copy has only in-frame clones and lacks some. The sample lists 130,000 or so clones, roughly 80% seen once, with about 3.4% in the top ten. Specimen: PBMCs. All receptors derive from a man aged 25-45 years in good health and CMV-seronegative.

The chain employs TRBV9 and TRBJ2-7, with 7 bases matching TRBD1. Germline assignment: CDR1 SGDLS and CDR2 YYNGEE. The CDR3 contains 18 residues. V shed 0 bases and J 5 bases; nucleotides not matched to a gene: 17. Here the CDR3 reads CASSVGGGREQGLDEQYF. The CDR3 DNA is TGTGCCAGCAGCGTAGGAGGGGGTCGGGAACAGGGGCTAGACGAGCAGTACTTC. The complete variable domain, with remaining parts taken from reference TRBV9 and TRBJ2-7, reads DSGVTQTPKHLITATGQRVTLRCSPRSGDLSVYWYQQSLDQGLQFLIQYYNGEERAKGNILERFSAQQFPDLHSELNLSSLELGDSALYFCASSVGGGREQGLDEQYFGPGTRLTVT.

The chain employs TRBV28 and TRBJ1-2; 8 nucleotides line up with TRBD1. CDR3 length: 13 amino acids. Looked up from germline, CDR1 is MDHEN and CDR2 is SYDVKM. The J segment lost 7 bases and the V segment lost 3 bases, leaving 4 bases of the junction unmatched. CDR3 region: CASSFSGGSGYTF. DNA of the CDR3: TGTGCCAGCAGTTTCTCAGGGGGCTCTGGCTACACCTTC.

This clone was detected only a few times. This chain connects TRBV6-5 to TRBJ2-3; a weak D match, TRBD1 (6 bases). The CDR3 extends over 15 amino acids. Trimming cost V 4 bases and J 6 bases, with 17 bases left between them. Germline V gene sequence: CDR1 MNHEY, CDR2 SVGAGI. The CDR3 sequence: CASSFSGTSRDTQYF. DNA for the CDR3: TGTGCCAGCAGTTTTTCCGGGACAAGTAGGGATACGCAGTATTTT.

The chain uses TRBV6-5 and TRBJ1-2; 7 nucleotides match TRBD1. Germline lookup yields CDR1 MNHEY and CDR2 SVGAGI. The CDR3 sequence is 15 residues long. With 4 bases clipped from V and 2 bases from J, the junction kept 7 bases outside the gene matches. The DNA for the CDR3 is TGTGCCAGCAGTTTGACCCGGGACAGAAACTATGGCTACACCTTC. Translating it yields CASSLTRDRNYGYTF.

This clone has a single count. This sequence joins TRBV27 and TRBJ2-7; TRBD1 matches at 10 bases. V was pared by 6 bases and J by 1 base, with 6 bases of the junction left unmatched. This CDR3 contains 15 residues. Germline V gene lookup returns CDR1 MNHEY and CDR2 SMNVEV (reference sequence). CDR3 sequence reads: CASSLTGGKSYEQYF. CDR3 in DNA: TGTGCCAGCAGCTTGACAGGGGGCAAATCCTACGAGCAGTACTTC.

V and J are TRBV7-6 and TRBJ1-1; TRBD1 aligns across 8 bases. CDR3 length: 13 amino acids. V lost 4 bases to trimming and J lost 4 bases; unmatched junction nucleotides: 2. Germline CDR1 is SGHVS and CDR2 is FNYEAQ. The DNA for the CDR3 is TGTGCCAGCAGCTCGGACAGGGTCACTGAAGCTTTCTTT. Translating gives CASSSDRVTEAFF.

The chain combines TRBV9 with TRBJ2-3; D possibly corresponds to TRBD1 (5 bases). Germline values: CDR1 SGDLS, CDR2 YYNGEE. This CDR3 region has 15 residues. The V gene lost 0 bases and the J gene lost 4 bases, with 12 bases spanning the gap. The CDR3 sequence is CASSVEGRVADTQYF. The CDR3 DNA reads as TGTGCCAGCAGCGTAGAAGGCAGGGTCGCAGATACGCAGTATTTT. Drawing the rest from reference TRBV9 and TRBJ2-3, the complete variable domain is DSGVTQTPKHLITATGQRVTLRCSPRSGDLSVYWYQQSLDQGLQFLIQYYNGEERAKGNILERFSAQQFPDLHSELNLSSLELGDSALYFCASSVEGRVADTQYFGPGTRLTVL.

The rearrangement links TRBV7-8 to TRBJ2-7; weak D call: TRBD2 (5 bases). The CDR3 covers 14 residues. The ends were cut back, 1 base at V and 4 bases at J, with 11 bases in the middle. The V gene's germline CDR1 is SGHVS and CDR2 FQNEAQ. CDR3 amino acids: CASSLGGSGYEQYF. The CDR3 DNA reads TGTGCCAGCAGCTTAGGAGGTTCGGGGTACGAGCAGTACTTC. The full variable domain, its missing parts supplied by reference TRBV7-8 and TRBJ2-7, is GAGVSQSPRYKVAKRGQDVALRCDPISGHVSLFWYQQALGQGPEFLTYFQNEAQLDKSGLPSDRFFAERPEGSVSTLKIQRTQQEDSAVYLCASSLGGSGYEQYFGPGTRLTVT.

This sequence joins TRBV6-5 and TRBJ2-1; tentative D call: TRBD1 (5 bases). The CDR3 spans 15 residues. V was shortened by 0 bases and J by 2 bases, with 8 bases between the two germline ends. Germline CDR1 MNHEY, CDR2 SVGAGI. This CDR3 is CASSYSWGPYNEQFF. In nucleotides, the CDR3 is TGTGCCAGCAGTTACTCCTGGGGCCCCTACAATGAGCAGTTCTTC.

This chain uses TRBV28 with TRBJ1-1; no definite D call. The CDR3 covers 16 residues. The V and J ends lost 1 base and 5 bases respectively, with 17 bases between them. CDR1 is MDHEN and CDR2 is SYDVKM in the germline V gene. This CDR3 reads CASSLSSGGRETEAFF. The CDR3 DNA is TGTGCCAGCAGTTTATCGTCGGGAGGCCGGGAAACTGAAGCTTTCTTT.

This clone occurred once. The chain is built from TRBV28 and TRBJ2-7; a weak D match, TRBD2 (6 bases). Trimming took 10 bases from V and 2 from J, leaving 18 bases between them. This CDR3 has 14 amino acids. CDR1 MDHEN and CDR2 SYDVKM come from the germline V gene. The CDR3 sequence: CATHGRGRAYEQYF. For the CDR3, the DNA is TGTGCCACCCACGGGCGGGGCAGAGCCTACGAGCAGTACTTC.

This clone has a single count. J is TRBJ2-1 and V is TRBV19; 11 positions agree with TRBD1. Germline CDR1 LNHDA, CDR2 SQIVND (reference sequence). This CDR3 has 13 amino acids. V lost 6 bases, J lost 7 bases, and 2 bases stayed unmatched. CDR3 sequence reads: CASSWDRGNEQFF. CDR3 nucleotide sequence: TGTGCCAGTAGCTGGGACAGGGGGAATGAGCAGTTCTTC.

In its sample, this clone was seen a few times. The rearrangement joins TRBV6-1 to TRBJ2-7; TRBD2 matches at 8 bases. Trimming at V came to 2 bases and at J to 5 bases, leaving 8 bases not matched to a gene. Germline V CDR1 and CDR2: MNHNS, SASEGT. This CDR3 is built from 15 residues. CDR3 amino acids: CASSEIGGGPHEQYF. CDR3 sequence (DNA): TGTGCCAGCAGTGAAATCGGGGGGGGCCCCCACGAGCAGTACTTC.

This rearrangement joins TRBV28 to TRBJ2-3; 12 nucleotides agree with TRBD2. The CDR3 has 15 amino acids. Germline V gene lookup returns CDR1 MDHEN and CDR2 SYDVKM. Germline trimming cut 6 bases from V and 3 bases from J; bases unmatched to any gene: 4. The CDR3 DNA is TGTGCCAGCAGAGCCGGGACTAGCGGGACAGATACGCAGTATTTT. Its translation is CASRAGTSGTDTQYF. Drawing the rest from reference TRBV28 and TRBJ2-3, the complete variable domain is DVKVTQSSRYLVKRTGEKVFLECVQDMDHENMFWYRQDPGLGLRLIYFSYDVKMKEKGDIPEGYSVSREKKERFSLILESASTNQTSMYLCASRAGTSGTDTQYFGPGTRLTVL.

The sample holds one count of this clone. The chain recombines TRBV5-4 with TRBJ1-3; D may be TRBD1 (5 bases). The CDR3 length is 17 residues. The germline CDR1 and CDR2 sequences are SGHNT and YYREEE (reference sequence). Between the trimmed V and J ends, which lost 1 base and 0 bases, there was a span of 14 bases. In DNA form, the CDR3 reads TGTGCCAGCAGCTTGCAGGGATTGGGATACTCTGGAAACACCATATATTTT. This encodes CASSLQGLGYSGNTIYF.

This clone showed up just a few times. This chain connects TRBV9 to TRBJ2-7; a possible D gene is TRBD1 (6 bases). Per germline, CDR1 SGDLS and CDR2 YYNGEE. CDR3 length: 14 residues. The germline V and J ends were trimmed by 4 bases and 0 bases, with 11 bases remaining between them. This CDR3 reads CASSFEGHSYEQYF. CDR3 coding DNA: TGTGCCAGCAGCTTCGAGGGACACTCCTACGAGCAGTACTTC.

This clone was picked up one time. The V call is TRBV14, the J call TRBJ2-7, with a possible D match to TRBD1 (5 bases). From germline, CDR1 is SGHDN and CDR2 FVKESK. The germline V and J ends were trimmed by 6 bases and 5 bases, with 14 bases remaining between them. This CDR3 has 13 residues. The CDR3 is CASRLAGSHEQYF. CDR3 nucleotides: TGTGCCAGCAGACTCGCAGGGTCCCACGAGCAGTACTTC.

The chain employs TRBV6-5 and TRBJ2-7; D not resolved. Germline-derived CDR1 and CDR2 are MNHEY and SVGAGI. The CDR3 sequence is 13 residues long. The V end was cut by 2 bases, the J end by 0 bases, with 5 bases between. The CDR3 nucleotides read TGTGCCAGCAGTTACACTAACTCCTACGAGCAGTACTTC. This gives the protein CASSYTNSYEQYF.

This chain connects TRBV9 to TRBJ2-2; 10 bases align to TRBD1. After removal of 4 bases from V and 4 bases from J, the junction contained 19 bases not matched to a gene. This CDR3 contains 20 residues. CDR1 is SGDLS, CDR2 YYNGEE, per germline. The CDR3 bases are TGTGCCAGCAGCCCCGGACAGGGGGGGCAGCGCCTGGATATCACCGGGGAGCTGTTTTTT. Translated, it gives CASSPGQGGQRLDITGELFF.

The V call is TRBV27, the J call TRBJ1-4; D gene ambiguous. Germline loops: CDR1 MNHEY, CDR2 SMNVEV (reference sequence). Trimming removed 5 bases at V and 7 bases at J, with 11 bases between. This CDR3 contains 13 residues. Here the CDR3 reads CASSPYPSEKLFF. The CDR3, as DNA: TGTGCCAGCAGTCCTTACCCCAGTGAAAAACTGTTTTTT. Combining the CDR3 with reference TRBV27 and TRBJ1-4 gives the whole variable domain EAQVTQNPRYLITVTGKKLTVTCSQNMNHEYMSWYRQDPGLGLRQIYYSMNVEVTDKGDVPEGYKVSRKEKRNFPLILESPSPNQTSLYFCASSPYPSEKLFFGSGTQLSVL.

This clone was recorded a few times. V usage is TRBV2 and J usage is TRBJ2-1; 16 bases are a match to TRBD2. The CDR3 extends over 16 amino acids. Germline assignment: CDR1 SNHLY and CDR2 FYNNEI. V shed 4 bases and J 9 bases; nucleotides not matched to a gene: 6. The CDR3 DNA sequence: TGTGCCAGCAGTGCTCCGGGACTAGCGGGAGGGAGTGAGCAGTTCTTC. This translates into CASSAPGLAGGSEQFF.

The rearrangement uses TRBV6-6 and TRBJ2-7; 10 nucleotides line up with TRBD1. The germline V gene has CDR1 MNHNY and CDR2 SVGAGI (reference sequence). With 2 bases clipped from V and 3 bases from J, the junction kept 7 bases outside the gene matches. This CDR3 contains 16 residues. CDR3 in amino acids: CASSYTGQGIHYEQYF. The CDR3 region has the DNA TGTGCCAGCAGTTACACGGGACAGGGGATTCACTACGAGCAGTACTTC.

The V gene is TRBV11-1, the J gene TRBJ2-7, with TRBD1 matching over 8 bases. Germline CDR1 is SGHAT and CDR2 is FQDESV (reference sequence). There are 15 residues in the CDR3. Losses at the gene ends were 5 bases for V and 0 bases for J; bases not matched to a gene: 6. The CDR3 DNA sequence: TGTGCCAGCAGCCAGGACAGGGTAACCTCCTACGAGCAGTACTTC. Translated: CASSQDRVTSYEQYF.

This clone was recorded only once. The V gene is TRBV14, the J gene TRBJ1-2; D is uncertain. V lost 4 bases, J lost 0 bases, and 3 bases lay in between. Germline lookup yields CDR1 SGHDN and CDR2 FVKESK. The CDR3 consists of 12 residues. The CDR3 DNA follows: TGTGCCAGCAGCCCCTCTAACTATGGCTACACCTTC. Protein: CASSPSNYGYTF.

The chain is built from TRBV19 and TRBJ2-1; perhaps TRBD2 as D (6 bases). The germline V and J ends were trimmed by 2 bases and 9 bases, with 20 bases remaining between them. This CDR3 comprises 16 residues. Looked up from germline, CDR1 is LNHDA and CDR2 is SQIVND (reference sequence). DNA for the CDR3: TGTGCCAGTAGTATAACAGGCGGGACTCCCCCCATTGAGCAGTTCTTC. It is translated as CASSITGGTPPIEQFF.

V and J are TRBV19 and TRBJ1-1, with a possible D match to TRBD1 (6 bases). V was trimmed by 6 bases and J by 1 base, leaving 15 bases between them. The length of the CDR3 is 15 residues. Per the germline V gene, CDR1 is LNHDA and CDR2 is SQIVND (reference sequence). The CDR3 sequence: CASSPLDRTNTEAFF. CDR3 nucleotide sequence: TGTGCCAGTAGCCCCCTCGACAGGACGAACACTGAAGCTTTCTTT.

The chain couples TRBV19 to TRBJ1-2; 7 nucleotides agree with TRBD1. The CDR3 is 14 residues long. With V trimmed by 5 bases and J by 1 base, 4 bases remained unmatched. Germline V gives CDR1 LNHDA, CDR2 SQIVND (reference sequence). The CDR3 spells CASSAGQNNYGYTF. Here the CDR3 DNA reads TGTGCCAGTAGTGCGGGACAGAATAACTATGGCTACACCTTC.

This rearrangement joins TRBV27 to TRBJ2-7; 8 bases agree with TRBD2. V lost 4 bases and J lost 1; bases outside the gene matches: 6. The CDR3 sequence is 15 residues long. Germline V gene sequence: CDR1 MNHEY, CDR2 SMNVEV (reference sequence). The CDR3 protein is CASSYALAESYEQYF. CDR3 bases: TGTGCCAGCAGTTACGCACTAGCGGAGTCCTACGAGCAGTACTTC.